Shown below are 14 T cell receptor beta chains from a single sample sequenced in a study of T cell repertoires in cytomegalovirus infection. TCRdb used MiXCR to reprocess the reads, holding one entry per CDR3 protein. The sample holds hundreds of thousands of distinct CDR3 sequences, 20% to 25% seen once. The sequencing sample was made of CD8+ T cells from PBMCs. These receptors came from a human donor in good health (CMV status not recorded). Some clones in this sample may be carry-over from other donors' samples.

This clonotype was seen more than once but under ten times. The chain links TRBV28 to TRBJ2-7; 12 bases are shared with TRBD2. CDR3 length: 15 residues. Looked up from germline, CDR1 is MDHEN and CDR2 is SYDVKM. The J segment lost 4 bases and the V segment lost 3 bases, leaving 4 bases of the junction unmatched. The CDR3: CASSFGTSGPYEQYV. CDR3 sequence (DNA): TGTGCCAGCAGTTTTGGGACTAGCGGGCCGTACGAGCAGTACGTC.

V and J are TRBV7-9 and TRBJ1-3; D not certain. The CDR3 consists of 15 residues. Germline V gene lookup returns CDR1 SEHNR and CDR2 FQNEAQ (reference sequence). Trimming removed 1 base at V and 0 bases at J, with 7 bases between. CDR3 loop: CASSLGVSSGNTIYF. In DNA, the CDR3 is TGTGCCAGCAGCTTAGGAGTCAGCTCTGGAAACACCATATATTTT.

For this clonotype: One base away lies a much larger clone, so this may be a sequencing read error. The chain couples TRBV12-3 or TRBV12-4 to TRBJ2-1; 13 nucleotides match TRBD2. This CDR3 contains 15 residues. V trimming: 6 bases; J trimming: 9 bases; junction bases outside the gene matches: 8. The CDR3: CASSPLAGGSTEQFF. CDR3 nucleotide sequence: TGTGCCAGCAGCCCACTAGCGGGGGGGAGCACTGAGCAGTTCTTC.

This clonotype was observed many times. The chain employs TRBV28 and TRBJ1-5, with D perhaps TRBD1 (5 bases). In germline, CDR1 is MDHEN, CDR2 SYDVKM. V was clipped by 6 bases and J by 2 bases, with 14 bases between them. This CDR3 has 15 residues. CDR3 amino acids: CASSPREAGNQPQHF. The CDR3 region has the DNA TGTGCCAGCAGCCCCAGGGAGGCGGGCAATCAGCCCCAGCATTTT.

J is TRBJ2-2 and V is TRBV28, with TRBD2 matching 12 bases. CDR1 is MDHEN and CDR2 is SYDVKM in the germline V gene. With 1 base clipped from V and 1 base from J, the junction kept 7 bases outside the gene matches. The CDR3 has 19 amino acids. Here the CDR3 DNA reads TGTGCCAGCAGTTTATCGAGACTAGCGGGGGCCCTGAACACCGGGGAGCTGTTTTTT. It encodes CASSLSRLAGALNTGELFF. The variable domain in full, completed from reference TRBV28 and TRBJ2-2, reads DVKVTQSSRYLVKRTGEKVFLECVQDMDHENMFWYRQDPGLGLRLIYFSYDVKMKEKGDIPEGYSVSREKKERFSLILESASTNQTSMYLCASSLSRLAGALNTGELFFGEGSRLTVL.

This clonotype was seen at least ten times. The genes are TRBV7-8 and TRBJ2-7; D is perhaps TRBD1 (5 bases). CDR3 length: 14 residues. From germline, CDR1 is SGHVS and CDR2 FQNEAQ. Trimming stripped 0 bases from V and 2 bases from J, with 8 bases between. The CDR3 protein is CASSLAGATYEQYF. The CDR3 region has the DNA TGTGCCAGCAGCTTAGCAGGGGCGACCTACGAGCAGTACTTC.

The genes are TRBV12-3 or TRBV12-4 and TRBJ2-7; D is uncertain. CDR3 length: 15 residues. Trimming pared 1 base from V and 0 bases from J, leaving 10 bases between. The CDR3 sequence: CASSLGLQSSYEQYF. In nucleotides, the CDR3 is TGTGCCAGCAGTTTAGGACTCCAGAGCTCCTACGAGCAGTACTTC.

This clonotype appeared a few times. This chain connects TRBV7-3 to TRBJ2-1; possibly TRBD2 for D (6 bases). CDR3 length equals 14 residues. The germline V and J ends were trimmed by 2 bases and 5 bases, with 10 bases remaining between them. Germline-derived CDR1 and CDR2 are SGHTA and FQGTGA. The CDR3 DNA reads as TGTGCCAGCAGCTTAGGGGGGATGAACAATGAGCAGTTCTTC. Translation gives CASSLGGMNNEQFF.

This clonotype showed up just a few times. The V call is TRBV12-5, the J call TRBJ1-1; no clear D gene. The CDR3 covers 13 residues. In germline, CDR1 is LGHNT, CDR2 FRNRAP. V was cut by 6 bases and J by 5 bases, with 13 bases left in between. In DNA, the CDR3 is TGTGCTAGTGGCAAAACCCTTAGAACTGAAGCTTTCTTT. Translated, it gives CASGKTLRTEAFF. Full variable domain (rest looked up from reference TRBV12-5 and TRBJ1-1): DARVTQTPRHKVTEMGQEVTMRCQPILGHNTVFWYRQTMMQGLELLAYFRNRAPLDDSGMPKDRFSAEMPDATLATLKIQPSEPRDSAVYFCASGKTLRTEAFFGQGTRLTVV.

The chain couples TRBV2 to TRBJ2-7, with D tentatively TRBD1 (6 bases). The length of the CDR3 is 15 residues. Germline values: CDR1 SNHLY, CDR2 FYNNEI. Trimming pared 6 bases from V and 2 bases from J, leaving 17 bases between. DNA for the CDR3: TGTGCCAGCAGGCCGCCAGGGGTAGAGGCCTACGAGCAGTACTTC. It yields the protein CASRPPGVEAYEQYF. Full variable domain (outside the CDR3, taken from reference TRBV2 and TRBJ2-7): EPEVTQTPSHQVTQMGQEVILRCVPISNHLYFYWYRQILGQKVEFLVSFYNNEISEKSEIFDDQFSVERPDGSNFTLKIRSTKLEDSAMYFCASRPPGVEAYEQYFGPGTRLTVT.

The table lists this clonotype with many counts. This chain joins TRBV13 and TRBJ2-7; 8 positions match TRBD1. The CDR3 has 16 residues. Losses at the gene ends were 5 bases for V and 4 bases for J; bases not matched to a gene: 13. Per germline, CDR1 PRHDT and CDR2 FYEKMQ (reference sequence). CDR3 in amino acids: CASSLVDRGGRYEQYF. For the CDR3, the DNA is TGTGCCAGCAGCCTGGTTGACAGGGGAGGAAGGTACGAGCAGTACTTC.

Many counts were recorded for this clonotype. The chain couples TRBV7-9 to TRBJ2-2; no clear D. CDR3 size: 18 residues. The ends were cut back, 0 bases at V and 0 bases at J, with 14 bases in the middle. The germline gives CDR1 SEHNR, CDR2 FQNEAQ (reference sequence). The CDR3: CASSLAYYGFPNTGELFF. CDR3 sequence (DNA): TGTGCCAGCAGCTTAGCGTACTATGGCTTCCCGAACACCGGGGAGCTGTTTTTT.

The J gene is TRBJ2-1, the V gene TRBV7-3; 15 bases align to TRBD2. Looked up from germline, CDR1 is SGHTA and CDR2 is FQGTGA. The V and J ends lost 5 bases and 8 bases, in that order; junction bases with no gene match: 7. The CDR3 contains 16 residues. The CDR3 nucleotides are TGTGCCAGCAGCAAAAAGGGACTAGCGGGGGGCCATGAGCAGTTCTTC. It codes for CASSKKGLAGGHEQFF.

The gene calls are TRBV6-2 or TRBV6-3 and TRBJ2-7; D may be TRBD1 or TRBD2 (5 bases each). The ends were cut back, 2 bases at V and 3 bases at J, with 14 bases in the middle. There are 15 residues in the CDR3. Germline CDR1 and CDR2: MNHEY and SVGEGT. The CDR3 nucleotides are TGTGCCAGCAGTTACGGCGGCAGGGAGAGCTACGAGCAGTACGTC. It encodes CASSYGGRESYEQYV.